This T cell receptor (beta chain) is from a study of T cells in localized non-small cell lung cancer. Regarding this clone: Antigen: not known.

Overall study findings and caveats: Longer overall survival was linked to higher blood T cell density. Sequencing was limited to one tumor region, leaving the possibility of heterogeneity open. The appearance of a median roughly 61 of the top 100 tumor clones was seen in adjacent lung.

Losses at the gene ends were 0 bases for V and 1 base for J; bases not matched to a gene: 4. Per germline, CDR1 MNHEY and CDR2 SVGAGI. The CDR3 has 16 amino acids. Generated by immunoSEQ multiplex PCR, the TCRdb table keeps only in-frame clones and is missing some. The table lists 50,000 to 60,000 clones, around 80% of them singletons. The sample here was PBMCs, taken before any cancer treatment. The V gene is TRBV6-5, the J gene TRBJ1-2; 8 bases are a match to TRBD1. This TCR came from a woman aged 35 to 70 with stage II lung adenocarcinoma. CDR3 nucleotides: TGTGCCAGCAGTTACTCCGACAGGGGCCTTAACTATGGCTACACCTTC. Protein product: CASSYSDRGLNYGYTF.